These 14 T cell receptor beta chains were all obtained from the same sample, sequenced in a study of blood T cell repertoires in COVID-19. This table comes from immunoSEQ multiplex PCR, and its TCRdb copy is limited to in-frame clones, with some not included. Of 100,000 to 120,000 clones listed, roughly 85% are singletons. Material for sequencing was peripheral blood. The receptors shown here come from a human donor in a cohort sampled during active COVID-19.

The rearrangement joins TRBV6-5 to TRBJ1-1; TRBD1 aligns across 8 bases. The CDR3 contains 14 residues. The V segment lost 8 bases and the J segment 9 bases; nucleotides outside the gene matches: 14. Germline CDR1 is MNHEY and CDR2 is SVGAGI. The CDR3 DNA follows: TGTGCCAGCGAACCTACACAATGGACAGGGAAAGCTTTCTTT. Translating gives CASEPTQWTGKAFF.

The V and J genes are TRBV3-1 (or the pseudogene TRBV3-2) and TRBJ2-1; D remains ambiguous. With 4 bases removed from V and 0 bases from J, the gap between germline ends came to 10 bases. The CDR3 extends over 15 amino acids. Per the germline V gene, CDR1 is LGHDT and CDR2 is YNNKEL (reference sequence). The CDR3 bases are TGTGCCAGCAGCCTCAGGTTCAGCTCCTACAATGAGCAGTTCTTC. This sequence encodes CASSLRFSSYNEQFF.

V is TRBV4-2 and J is TRBJ1-2; 7 nucleotides match TRBD1. Germline values: CDR1 LGHNA, CDR2 YNFKEQ. Unmatched junction bases numbered 5, after V lost 0 bases and J lost 4 bases. The CDR3 loop spans 15 amino acids. The CDR3 sequence: CASSQDTGVGYGYTF. The DNA for the CDR3 is TGTGCCAGCAGCCAAGATACAGGGGTGGGCTATGGCTACACCTTC.

The V call is TRBV4-3, the J call TRBJ2-1; 10 positions agree with TRBD2. This CDR3 is 19 amino acids long. Germline V gives CDR1 LGHNA, CDR2 YSLEER. The J segment lost 3 bases and the V segment lost 0 bases, leaving 11 bases of the junction unmatched. CDR3 sequence reads: CASSQEFSGRNTYYNEQFF. The CDR3 region has the DNA TGCGCCAGCAGCCAAGAGTTTAGCGGGAGGAATACATACTACAATGAGCAGTTCTTC.

This chain uses TRBV7-6 with TRBJ1-5, with 7 bases lining up with TRBD1. The V and J ends lost 5 bases and 5 bases, in that order; junction bases with no gene match: 3. CDR1 and CDR2 from the germline V gene are SGHVS and FNYEAQ. The CDR3 is 13 residues long. The chain's CDR3 is CASSPQGDQPQHF. The CDR3 nucleotides are TGTGCCAGCAGCCCCCAGGGGGATCAGCCCCAGCATTTT.

The table lists this clone with a count of one. The same CDR3 can be traced to other DNA sequences in this sample. The chain is built from TRBV20-1 and TRBJ1-1; no definite D call. Germline CDR1 reads DFQATT; CDR2 reads SNEGSKA (reference sequence). The CDR3 is 11 residues long. The V and J ends lost 2 bases and 3 bases respectively, with 4 bases between them. Here the CDR3 reads CSARRDTEAFF. The CDR3 bases are TGCAGTGCTAGACGTGACACTGAAGCTTTCTTT.

This clone was observed once. This rearrangement joins TRBV6-5 to TRBJ2-5, with D possibly matching TRBD1 (6 bases). The length of the CDR3 is 15 residues. The V and J ends lost 6 bases and 3 bases respectively, with 17 bases between them. Germline-derived CDR1 and CDR2 are MNHEY and SVGAGI. The CDR3 reads CASSRGLAVEETQYF. DNA for the CDR3: TGTGCCAGCAGCAGGGGCCTGGCAGTCGAAGAGACCCAGTACTTC.

The rearrangement uses TRBV27 and TRBJ2-7; 8 nucleotides agree with TRBD1. In germline, CDR1 is MNHEY, CDR2 SMNVEV (reference sequence). J gave up 2 bases and V 5 bases, and 8 bases lay outside the gene matches. There are 15 residues in the CDR3. CDR3 loop: CASSTRQGITYEQYF. The CDR3 DNA reads TGTGCCAGCAGTACCCGACAGGGGATCACCTACGAGCAGTACTTC.

V usage is TRBV2 and J usage is TRBJ1-3; D gene ambiguous. The V end was cut by 6 bases, the J end by 0 bases, with 9 bases between. The CDR3 length is 14 residues. Per germline, CDR1 SNHLY and CDR2 FYNNEI. The chain's CDR3 is CASSIQSSGNTIYF. The CDR3 DNA follows: TGTGCCAGCAGCATACAGAGCTCTGGAAACACCATATATTTT. The full variable domain, in which reference TRBV2 and TRBJ1-3 provide the parts outside the CDR3, is EPEVTQTPSHQVTQMGQEVILRCVPISNHLYFYWYRQILGQKVEFLVSFYNNEISEKSEIFDDQFSVERPDGSNFTLKIRSTKLEDSAMYFCASSIQSSGNTIYFGEGSWLTVV.

The genes are TRBV27 and TRBJ1-6; 10 bases map to TRBD1. Germline values: CDR1 MNHEY, CDR2 SMNVEV (reference sequence). V gave up 3 bases and J gave up 9 bases; unmatched junction bases: 14. This CDR3 spans 18 amino acids. For the CDR3, the DNA is TGTGCCAGCAGTTTCCGACAGGGGGCGAGGAGCCTCGCTTCACCCCTCCACTTT. This encodes CASSFRQGARSLASPLHF.

V gene TRBV5-5 combines with J gene TRBJ1-2; 8 positions match TRBD1. Per germline, CDR1 SGHKS and CDR2 YYEKEE (reference sequence). This CDR3 has 13 residues. V lost 4 bases and J lost 8; bases outside the gene matches: 7. The CDR3 coding sequence is TGTGCCAGCAGCCGTCAGGGGGCGGGGGGCTACACCTTC. It codes for CASSRQGAGGYTF.

This clone has a single count. V gene TRBV27 combines with J gene TRBJ1-2; 7 nucleotides match TRBD1. The ends lost 6 bases at V and 8 bases at J; junction bases unmatched: 21. The CDR3 is 17 residues long. Germline CDR1 and CDR2: MNHEY and SMNVEV (reference sequence). The CDR3 loop is CASSPTPQHPTGRGYTF. Written as DNA, the CDR3 is TGTGCCAGCAGCCCGACCCCACAACACCCGACAGGGAGAGGCTACACCTTC.

The V and J genes are TRBV6-5 and TRBJ1-2; D possibly corresponds to TRBD1 (6 bases). V was pared by 6 bases and J by 2 bases, with 10 bases between. Germline V gene sequence: CDR1 MNHEY, CDR2 SVGAGI. This CDR3 has 13 residues. CDR3 nucleotides: TGTGCCAGCAGGGGTGGACAGAACTATGGCTACACCTTC. This sequence encodes CASRGGQNYGYTF.

The chain recombines TRBV2 with TRBJ1-2, with D uncertain. Trimming took 6 bases from V and 4 from J, leaving 9 bases between them. Germline values: CDR1 SNHLY, CDR2 FYNNEI. The length of the CDR3 is 12 residues. The CDR3 protein is CASRAGVYGYTF. In DNA form, the CDR3 reads TGTGCCAGCAGAGCCGGGGTCTATGGCTACACCTTC.